This T cell receptor beta chain was documented in a study of T cell changes during pregnancy in multiple sclerosis. There are 14 residues in the CDR3. Germline CDR1 reads SGHRS; CDR2 reads YFSETQ. V gave up 3 bases and J gave up 7 bases, with 16 bases separating them. TCRdb's copy holds only in-frame clones and misses some; the assay was immunoSEQ multiplex PCR. The table records some 40,000 clones, 94% of them present only once. The TCR originated in a female donor with multiple sclerosis, enrolled in a pregnancy study. This chain links TRBV5-1 with TRBJ1-1; D unresolved. Sequenced here: CD4+ T cells from peripheral blood mononuclear cells, sampled in the second trimester of pregnancy. The CDR3 region has the DNA TGCGCCAGCAGCTATACCCCCGAGGTCGGTGAAGCTTTCTTT. This encodes CASSYTPEVGEAFF.